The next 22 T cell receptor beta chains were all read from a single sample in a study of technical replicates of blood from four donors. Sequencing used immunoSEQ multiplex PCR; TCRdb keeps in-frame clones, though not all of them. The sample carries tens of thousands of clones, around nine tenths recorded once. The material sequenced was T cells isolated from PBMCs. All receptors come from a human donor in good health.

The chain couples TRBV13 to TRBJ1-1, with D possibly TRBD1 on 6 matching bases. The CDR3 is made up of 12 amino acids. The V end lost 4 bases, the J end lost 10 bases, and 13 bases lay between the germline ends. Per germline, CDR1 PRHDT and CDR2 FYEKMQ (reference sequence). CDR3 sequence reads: CASSYHREVAFF. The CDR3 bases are TGTGCCAGCAGCTACCACAGGGAAGTAGCTTTCTTT.

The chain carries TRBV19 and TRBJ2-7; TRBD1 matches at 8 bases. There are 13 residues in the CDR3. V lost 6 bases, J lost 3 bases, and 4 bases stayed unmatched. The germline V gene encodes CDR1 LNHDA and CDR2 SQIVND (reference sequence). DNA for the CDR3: TGTGCCAGTAGGGACAGGGCCAACTACGAGCAGTACTTC. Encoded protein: CASRDRANYEQYF. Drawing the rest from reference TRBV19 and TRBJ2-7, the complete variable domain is DGGITQSPKYLFRKEGQNVTLSCEQNLNHDAMYWYRQDPGQGLRLIYYSQIVNDFQKGDIAEGYSVSREKKESFPLTVTSAQKNPTAFYLCASRDRANYEQYFGPGTRLTVT.

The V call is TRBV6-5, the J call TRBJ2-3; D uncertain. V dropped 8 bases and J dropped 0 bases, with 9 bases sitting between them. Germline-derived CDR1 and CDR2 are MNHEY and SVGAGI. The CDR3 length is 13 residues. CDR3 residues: CASRYHSTDTQYF. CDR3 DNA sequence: TGTGCCAGCCGCTACCATAGCACAGATACGCAGTATTTT.

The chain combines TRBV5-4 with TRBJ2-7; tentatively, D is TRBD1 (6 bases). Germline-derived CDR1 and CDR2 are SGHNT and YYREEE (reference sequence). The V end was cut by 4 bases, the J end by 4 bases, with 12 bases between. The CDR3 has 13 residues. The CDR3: CASSLTQGYEQYF. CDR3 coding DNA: TGTGCCAGCAGCCTGACTCAGGGGTACGAGCAGTACTTC.

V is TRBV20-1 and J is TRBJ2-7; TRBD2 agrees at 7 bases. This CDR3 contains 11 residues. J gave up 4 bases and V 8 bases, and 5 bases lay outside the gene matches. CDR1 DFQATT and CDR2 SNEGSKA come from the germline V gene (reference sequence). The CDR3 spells CSPQAGYEQYF. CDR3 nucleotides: TGCAGTCCTCAAGCGGGGTACGAGCAGTACTTC.

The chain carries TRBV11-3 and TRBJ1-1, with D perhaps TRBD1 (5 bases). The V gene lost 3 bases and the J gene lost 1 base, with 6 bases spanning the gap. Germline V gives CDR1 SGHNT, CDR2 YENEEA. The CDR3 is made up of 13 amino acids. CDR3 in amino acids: CASSFGQNTEAFF. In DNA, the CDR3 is TGTGCCAGCAGCTTTGGACAGAACACTGAAGCTTTCTTT.

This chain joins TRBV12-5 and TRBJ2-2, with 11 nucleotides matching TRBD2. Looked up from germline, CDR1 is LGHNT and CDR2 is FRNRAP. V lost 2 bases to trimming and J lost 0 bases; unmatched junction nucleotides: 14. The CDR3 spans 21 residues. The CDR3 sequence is CASGLQGGAGLAEPNTGELFF. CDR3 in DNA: TGTGCTAGTGGTTTGCAAGGTGGCGCGGGACTAGCGGAGCCGAACACCGGGGAGCTGTTTTTT.

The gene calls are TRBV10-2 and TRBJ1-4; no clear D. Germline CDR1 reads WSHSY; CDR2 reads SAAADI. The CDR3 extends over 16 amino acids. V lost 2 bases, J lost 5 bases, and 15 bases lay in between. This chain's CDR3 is CASSEIEGVVNEKLFF. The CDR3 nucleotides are TGCGCCAGCAGTGAGATTGAGGGCGTAGTGAATGAAAAACTGTTTTTT.

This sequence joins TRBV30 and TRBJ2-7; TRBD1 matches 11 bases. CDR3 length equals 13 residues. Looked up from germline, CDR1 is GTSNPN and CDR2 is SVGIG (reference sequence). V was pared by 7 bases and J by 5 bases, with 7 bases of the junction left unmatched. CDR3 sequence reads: CAYGGQGVDEQYF. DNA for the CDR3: TGTGCCTACGGGGGACAGGGGGTAGACGAGCAGTACTTC.

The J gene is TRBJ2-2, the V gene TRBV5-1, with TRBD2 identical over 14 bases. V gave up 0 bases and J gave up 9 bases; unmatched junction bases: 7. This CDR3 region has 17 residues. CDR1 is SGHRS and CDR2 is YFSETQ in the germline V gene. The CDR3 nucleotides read TGCGCCAGCAGCTTGGAGGGACTAGCGGGAGTTAACCGGGAGCTGTTTTTT. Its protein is CASSLEGLAGVNRELFF.

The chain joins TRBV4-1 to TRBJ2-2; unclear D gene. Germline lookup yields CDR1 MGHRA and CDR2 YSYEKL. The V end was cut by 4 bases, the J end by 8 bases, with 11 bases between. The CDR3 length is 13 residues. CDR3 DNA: TGCGCCAGCAGCCGAATTGGAGCGGGGGAGCTGTTTTTT. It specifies CASSRIGAGELFF.

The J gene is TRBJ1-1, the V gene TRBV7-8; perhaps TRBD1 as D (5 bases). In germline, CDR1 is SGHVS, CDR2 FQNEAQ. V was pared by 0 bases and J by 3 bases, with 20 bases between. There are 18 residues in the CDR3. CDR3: CASSLAQLGGQVDTEAFF. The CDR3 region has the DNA TGTGCCAGCAGCTTAGCGCAGTTGGGGGGTCAGGTAGACACTGAAGCTTTCTTT.

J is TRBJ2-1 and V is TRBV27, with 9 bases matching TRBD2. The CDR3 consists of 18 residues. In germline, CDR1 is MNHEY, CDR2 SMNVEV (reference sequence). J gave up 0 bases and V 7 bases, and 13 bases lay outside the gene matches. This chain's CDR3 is CASTNSGRPVSSYNEQFF. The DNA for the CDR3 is TGTGCCAGCACCAACAGCGGGAGGCCCGTCAGCTCCTACAATGAGCAGTTCTTC.

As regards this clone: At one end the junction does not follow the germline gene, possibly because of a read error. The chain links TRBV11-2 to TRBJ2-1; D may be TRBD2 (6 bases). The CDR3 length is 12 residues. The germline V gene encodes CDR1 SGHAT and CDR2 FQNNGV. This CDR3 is CASSLAWGELFF. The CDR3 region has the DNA TGTGCCAGCAGCTTAGCCTGGGGGGAGCTGTTCTTC.

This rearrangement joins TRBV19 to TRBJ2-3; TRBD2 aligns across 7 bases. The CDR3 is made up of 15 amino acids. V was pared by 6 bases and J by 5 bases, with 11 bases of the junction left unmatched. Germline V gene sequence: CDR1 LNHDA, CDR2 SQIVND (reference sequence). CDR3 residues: CASRRGRASEDTQYF. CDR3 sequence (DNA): TGTGCCAGTAGAAGAGGGAGGGCCAGTGAAGATACGCAGTATTTT. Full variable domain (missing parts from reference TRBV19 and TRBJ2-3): DGGITQSPKYLFRKEGQNVTLSCEQNLNHDAMYWYRQDPGQGLRLIYYSQIVNDFQKGDIAEGYSVSREKKESFPLTVTSAQKNPTAFYLCASRRGRASEDTQYFGPGTRLTVL.

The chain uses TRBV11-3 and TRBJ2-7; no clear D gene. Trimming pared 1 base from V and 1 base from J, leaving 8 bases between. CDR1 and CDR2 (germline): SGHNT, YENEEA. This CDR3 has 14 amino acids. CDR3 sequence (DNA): TGTGCCAGCAGCTTAGTGACTGAATCCTACGAGCAGTACTTC. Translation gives CASSLVTESYEQYF.

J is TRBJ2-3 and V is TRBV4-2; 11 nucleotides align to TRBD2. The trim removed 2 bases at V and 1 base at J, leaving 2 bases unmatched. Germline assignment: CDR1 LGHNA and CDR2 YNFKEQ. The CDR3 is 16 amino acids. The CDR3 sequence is CASSQTGLAGTDTQYF. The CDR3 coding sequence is TGTGCCAGCAGCCAAACGGGACTAGCGGGCACAGATACGCAGTATTTT.

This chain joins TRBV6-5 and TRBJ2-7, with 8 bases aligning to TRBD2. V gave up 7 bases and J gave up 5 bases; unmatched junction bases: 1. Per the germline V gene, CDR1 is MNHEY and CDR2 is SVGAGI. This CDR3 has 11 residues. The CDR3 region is CASTGGHEQYF. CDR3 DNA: TGTGCCAGCACGGGGGGGCACGAGCAGTACTTC.

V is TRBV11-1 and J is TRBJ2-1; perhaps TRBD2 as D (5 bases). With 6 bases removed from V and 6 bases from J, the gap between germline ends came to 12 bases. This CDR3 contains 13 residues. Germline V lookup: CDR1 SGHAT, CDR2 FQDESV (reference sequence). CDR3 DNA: TGTGCCAGCAGTGCCGGAGGAGCCAATGAGCAGTTCTTC. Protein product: CASSAGGANEQFF.

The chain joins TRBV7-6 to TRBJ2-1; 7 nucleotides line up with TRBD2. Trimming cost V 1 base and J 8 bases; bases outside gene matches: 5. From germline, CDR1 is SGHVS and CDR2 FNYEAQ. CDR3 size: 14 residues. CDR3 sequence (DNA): TGTGCCAGCAGCTTAGTGGGGGGGGTGGATGAGCAGTTCTTC. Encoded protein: CASSLVGGVDEQFF.

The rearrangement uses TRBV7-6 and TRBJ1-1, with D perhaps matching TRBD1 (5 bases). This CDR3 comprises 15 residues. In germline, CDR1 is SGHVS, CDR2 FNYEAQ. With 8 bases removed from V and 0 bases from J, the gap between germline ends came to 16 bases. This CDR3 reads CASVPGVLMNTEAFF. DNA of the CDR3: TGTGCCAGCGTCCCGGGGGTACTTATGAACACTGAAGCTTTCTTT.

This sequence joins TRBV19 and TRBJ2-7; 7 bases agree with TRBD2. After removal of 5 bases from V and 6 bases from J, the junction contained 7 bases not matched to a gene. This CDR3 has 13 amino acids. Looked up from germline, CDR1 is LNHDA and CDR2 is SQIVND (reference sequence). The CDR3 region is CASSRGLDSEQYF. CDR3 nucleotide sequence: TGTGCCAGTAGTCGCGGACTAGACTCCGAGCAGTACTTC.